Sequencing of this T cell receptor beta chain was carried out in a study of Graves' ophthalmopathy and Graves' hyperthyroidism. The germline gives CDR1 LGHNA, CDR2 YNFKEQ. Trimming took off 4 bases at V and 5 bases at J, with 20 bases between the two ends. The CDR3 is made up of 17 amino acids. RNA transcripts were the template, and TCR beta CDR3 regions were amplified from them. An initial RT-PCR round employing HTBI primers preceded a second-round multiplex PCR. One entry per CDR3 protein results from TCRdb running MiXCR on the multiplex PCR reads. The sample has some 380,000 distinct CDR3 sequences, approximately 15% seen once. A few counts support this clonotype.

The sample consisted of peripheral blood. The clonotype comes from a woman under 30 with stable Graves' hyperthyroidism. The rearrangement links TRBV4-2 to TRBJ2-2; weak D call: TRBD2 (5 bases). The CDR3 here is CASSPSSVGFGTGELFF. CDR3 in DNA: TGTGCCAGCAGCCCTAGCTCAGTAGGGTTTGGGACCGGGGAGCTGTTTTTT.